The sample holds a few counts of the clone carrying this T cell receptor beta chain. Its antigen is not known. This sample is part of a study of identical twins. TCRdb itself ran the 5' RACE reads through MiXCR, one entry per CDR3 protein. The data contain under 800,000 distinct CDR3 sequences, 21% of them singletons. General observations from the study: Carriage of fewer insertions was seen in abundant cord blood beta clonotypes, whereas memory repertoires showed none.

The CDR3 loop spans 18 amino acids. Germline V CDR1 and CDR2: SGHAT, FQNNGV. After removal of 2 bases from V and 8 bases from J, the junction contained 13 bases not matched to a gene. These data were also reused for a study on T cells expressing NK-cell markers. That publication notes: The authors derived TCR beta repertoires from sorted CD3+CD56+NKG2C+, CD3+CD56+NKG2C- and CD3+CD56-NKG2C+ T cells. Of eight sequenced donors, seven were HCMV-seropositive and one HCMV-seronegative.

Source material: PBMCs. The rearrangement joins TRBV11-2 to TRBJ2-2, with 11 bases fitting TRBD1. The TCR sequence derives from a woman aged 18-35 years in good health. CDR3 DNA: TGTGCCAGCAGCTTACTTGCCTATCGGACAGGGGGCTCTGGGGAGCTGTTTTTT. Translation gives CASSLLAYRTGGSGELFF.